Shown below are 19 T cell receptor beta chains from a single sample sequenced in a study of OX40 agonist ivuxolimab in advanced cancers. Sequenced by immunoSEQ multiplex PCR; TCRdb stores in-frame clones only, minus some. The sample yields approximately 59,000 clones, 84% seen once. Sequences were derived from CD4+ or CD8+ T cells sorted from blood, sampled in a trial of the OX40 agonist ivuxolimab. These receptors came from an adult with an advanced solid tumor such as melanoma, head and neck, liver or kidney cancer.

The V call is TRBV4-2, the J call TRBJ1-2; D is ambiguous. With 3 bases removed from V and 8 bases from J, the gap between germline ends came to 19 bases. Germline V gene data show CDR1 as LGHNA and CDR2 as YNFKEQ. The CDR3 runs to 15 residues. This chain's CDR3 is CASSQALAAPDGYTF. The CDR3, as DNA: TGTGCCAGCAGCCAGGCCCTGGCAGCACCTGACGGCTACACCTTC.

The chain uses TRBV29-1 and TRBJ2-2; D might be TRBD1 (6 bases). CDR1 and CDR2 from the germline V gene are SQVTM and ANQGSEA. The CDR3 length is 12 residues. Trimming removed 5 bases from V and 4 bases from J, with 8 bases in between. CDR3 loop: CSVSGATGELFF. In DNA form, the CDR3 reads TGCAGCGTTTCAGGGGCCACCGGGGAGCTGTTTTTT.

The CDR3 DNA reads TGTGCCAGCAGCTTGAGAGGGATACCCACCGGGGAGCTGTTTTTT. Translating it yields CASSLRGIPTGELFF. The chain is built from TRBV5-6 and TRBJ2-2; a weak D match, TRBD2 (5 bases). Germline V gene lookup returns CDR1 SGHDT and CDR2 YYEEEE. The CDR3 is made up of 15 amino acids. Between the trimmed V and J ends, which lost 1 base and 4 bases, there was a span of 11 bases.

The gene calls are TRBV11-3 and TRBJ2-2, with 8 bases identical to TRBD1. CDR3 length: 15 residues. CDR1 SGHNT and CDR2 YENEEA come from the germline V gene. The ends lost 2 bases at V and 4 bases at J; junction bases unmatched: 3. The CDR3 region has the DNA TGTGCCAGCAGCTTAACTACAGGGGGCACCGGGGAGCTGTTTTTT. Its translation is CASSLTTGGTGELFF.

The CDR3 here is CASSLGSSYNSPLHF. The CDR3 coding sequence is TGTGCCAGCAGCTTGGGAAGCTCCTATAATTCACCCCTCCACTTT. This rearrangement joins TRBV7-9 to TRBJ1-6, with D hard to call. The V gene's germline CDR1 is SEHNR and CDR2 FQNEAQ (reference sequence). V lost 3 bases and J lost 0, with 6 bases in between. The CDR3 extends over 15 amino acids.

The V and J genes are TRBV6-4 and TRBJ2-1; TRBD2 aligns across 16 bases. Germline CDR1 is MRHNA and CDR2 is SNTAGT. The CDR3 is 17 residues long. V gave up 0 bases and J gave up 5 bases; unmatched junction bases: 1. The CDR3 sequence: CASSDSGLAGGNNEQFF. The CDR3 DNA reads TGTGCCAGCAGTGACTCGGGACTAGCGGGAGGGAACAATGAGCAGTTCTTC.

The V and J genes are TRBV9 and TRBJ2-1; 7 bases match TRBD1. CDR3 length: 17 amino acids. With 2 bases clipped from V and 10 bases from J, the junction kept 18 bases outside the gene matches. Germline CDR1 is SGDLS and CDR2 is YYNGEE. Here the CDR3 DNA reads TGTGCCAGCAGCGTTATAGGGGGCACGACCCCCCAAGCCGAGCAGTTCTTC. It codes for CASSVIGGTTPQAEQFF.

J is TRBJ2-3 and V is TRBV6-1, with 9 nucleotides matching TRBD2. The trim removed 3 bases at V and 5 bases at J, leaving 6 bases unmatched. The CDR3 totals 15 residues. Looked up from germline, CDR1 is MNHNS and CDR2 is SASEGT. CDR3 DNA: TGTGCCAGCAGTGAGGGCGGGAGGGCCCTAGATACGCAGTATTTT. It specifies CASSEGGRALDTQYF.

A word on this clone: The same CDR3 arises from other DNA sequences in this sample as well. The V and J genes are TRBV18 and TRBJ1-1; D not certain. Deletions cut 2 bases from V and 6 bases from J, with 7 bases between. Germline CDR1 reads KGHSH; CDR2 reads LQKENI. The CDR3 loop spans 12 amino acids. This chain's CDR3 is CASSPGRAEAFF. In nucleotides, the CDR3 is TGTGCCAGCTCACCAGGGCGGGCTGAAGCTTTCTTT. Combining the CDR3 with reference TRBV18 and TRBJ1-1 gives the whole variable domain NAGVMQNPRHLVRRRGQEARLRCSPMKGHSHVYWYRQLPEEGLKFMVYLQKENIIDESGMPKERFSAEFPKEGPSILRIQQVVRGDSAAYFCASSPGRAEAFFGQGTRLTVV.

This sequence joins TRBV18 and TRBJ2-1; no firm D call. This CDR3 region has 14 residues. Deletions cut 4 bases from V and 5 bases from J, with 12 bases between. The germline CDR1 and CDR2 sequences are KGHSH and LQKENI. CDR3 DNA: TGTGCCAGCTCACGCACGGGCGAGGACAATGAGCAGTTCTTC. Amino acids: CASSRTGEDNEQFF.

J is TRBJ2-3 and V is TRBV30, with D unclear. Trimming left V 0 bases short and J 6 bases short, with 7 bases between. Per germline, CDR1 GTSNPN and CDR2 SVGIG (reference sequence). This CDR3 comprises 12 residues. The DNA for the CDR3 is TGTGCCTGGAGTGTACCGTGGGATACGCAGTATTTT. Amino acid sequence: CAWSVPWDTQYF.

J is TRBJ1-2 and V is TRBV30; possibly TRBD1 for D (5 bases). V lost 6 bases and J lost 7, with 9 bases in between. Germline V gene sequence: CDR1 GTSNPN, CDR2 SVGIG (reference sequence). The CDR3 extends over 10 amino acids. CDR3 amino acids: CACGTSGYTF. DNA for the CDR3: TGTGCCTGCGGGACTTCTGGCTACACCTTC.

The chain joins TRBV7-9 to TRBJ2-3, with 8 positions matching TRBD2. V lost 5 bases and J lost 6; bases outside the gene matches: 13. CDR1 and CDR2 (germline): SEHNR, FQNEAQ (reference sequence). This CDR3 comprises 16 residues. The CDR3 is CASSPLTGGPTDTQYF. The CDR3 DNA is TGTGCCAGCAGCCCCCTCACGGGGGGGCCGACGGATACGCAGTATTTT.

The chain couples TRBV5-5 to TRBJ2-7; D not certain. Germline V lookup: CDR1 SGHKS, CDR2 YYEKEE (reference sequence). This CDR3 has 14 amino acids. Trimming shortened V by 3 bases and J by 0 bases, and 10 bases separated the two germline ends. CDR3 sequence: CASSYQSPSYEQYF. The CDR3 coding sequence is TGTGCCAGCAGCTATCAGTCCCCCTCCTACGAGCAGTACTTC.

The CDR3 DNA sequence: TGTGCCAGCAGCCGCGGGTTTTCCTACGAGCAGTACTTC. It encodes CASSRGFSYEQYF. The chain joins TRBV7-9 to TRBJ2-7; a weak D match, TRBD2 (5 bases). Germline values: CDR1 SEHNR, CDR2 FQNEAQ (reference sequence). CDR3 size: 13 residues. The V gene lost 5 bases and the J gene lost 1 base, with 9 bases spanning the gap.

This clone has more than one count but fewer than ten. The chain uses TRBV5-1 and TRBJ2-3; D uncertain. The CDR3 runs 15 residues. The germline gives CDR1 SGHRS, CDR2 YFSETQ. With 0 bases removed from V and 3 bases from J, the gap between germline ends came to 11 bases. CDR3 sequence: CASSLAGDVTDTQYF. The CDR3 DNA is TGCGCCAGCAGCTTGGCCGGAGACGTTACAGATACGCAGTATTTT.

The genes are TRBV30 and TRBJ1-3, with D maybe TRBD1 (5 bases). Trimming removed 2 bases at V and 4 bases at J, with 12 bases between. The CDR3 runs 14 residues. Germline V gene data show CDR1 as GTSNPN and CDR2 as SVGIG (reference sequence). The chain's CDR3 is CAWSPRGNGNTIYF. The CDR3 DNA is TGTGCCTGGAGTCCTCGGGGGAACGGAAACACCATATATTTT.

The chain is built from TRBV27 and TRBJ2-4; 9 nucleotides align to TRBD2. The CDR3 totals 17 residues. Germline loops: CDR1 MNHEY, CDR2 SMNVEV (reference sequence). V gave up 1 base and J gave up 3 bases; unmatched junction bases: 7. CDR3 amino acids: CASSLWREGRGKNIQYF. DNA for the CDR3: TGTGCCAGCAGTTTATGGCGGGAGGGCCGGGGCAAAAACATTCAGTACTTC.

This chain joins TRBV19 and TRBJ2-4; tentative D call: TRBD1 (6 bases). CDR1 and CDR2 (germline): LNHDA, SQIVND (reference sequence). Trimming cost V 7 bases and J 4 bases, with 17 bases left between them. The CDR3 consists of 15 residues. The CDR3 nucleotides read TGTGCCAGTATCGACTTTGGGGGCGGGAAAAACATTCAGTACTTC. Translating gives CASIDFGGGKNIQYF.